This T cell receptor beta chain was observed in a study of early T cells in non-severe SARS-CoV-2 infection. As for the study in general: Sequencing was performed on bulk RNA from unsorted whole blood, leaving chains unpaired.

Attached unique molecular identifiers marked individual cDNA molecules. MiXCR, applied by TCRdb to the 5' RACE reads, yields one record per CDR3 protein. The table lists about 63,000 distinct CDR3 sequences, approximately 12% of them singletons, with about 4.4% in the top ten. Notes on the study in general: The VDJdb matching leaned toward anti-spike CD8 responses and overlooked private and CD4 specificities.

This clonotype came up many times. What it binds is unknown. Per germline, CDR1 MNHEY and CDR2 SVGEGT. The CDR3 extends over 15 amino acids. V lost 5 bases and J lost 7; bases outside the gene matches: 12. Sequencing used whole blood. The rearrangement joins TRBV6-2 or TRBV6-3 to TRBJ2-3; 7 bases align to TRBD1. The origin of this receptor is an adult who was a healthcare worker with PCR-confirmed SARS-CoV-2 infection or an uninfected control (not recorded which). The CDR3 nucleotides are TGTGCCAGCAGTCCGCTCCGGGACAGAGGTTATACGCAGTATTTT. Protein product: CASSPLRDRGYTQYF.